What follows describes a single T cell receptor (beta chain). Its target is not known. Trimming removed 3 bases at V and 3 bases at J, with 12 bases between. The CDR3 sequence is 14 residues long. CDR1 is LNHDA and CDR2 is SQIVND in the germline V gene (reference sequence). This sample was taken from a study of Ad26.COV2.S vaccination and SARS-CoV-2 variants. Study-level information: Recipients of Ad26.COV2.S got it intramuscularly, once or twice 56 days apart.

As for treatment: about 20 received Ad26.COV2.S at low or high dose, single or two shots; a few received placebo; per-sample allocation not given. Repertoires come from day 63 after the first vaccine or placebo injection. Spike of the Wuhan-strain SARS-CoV-2 was expressed by an Ad26 vector, which formed the vaccine. General study results and limits: Substantial response breadth was reportedly seen for spike-specific CD8+ and CD4+ T cells after vaccination.

Sequencing was performed with immunoSEQ multiplex PCR; in TCRdb, only in-frame clones are kept and a portion is missing. The sample yields about 370,000 clones, 88% seen once. This TCR derives from a person between 18 and 65 years old who received the Ad26.COV2.S COVID-19 vaccine or a placebo. The source was peripheral blood, collected in a trial of Ad26.COV2.S vaccine versus placebo. The chain has TRBV19 and TRBJ2-7; perhaps TRBD1 as D (5 bases). CDR3 sequence (DNA): TGTGCCAGTAGTATGTCTGGGGCAGTCTACGAGCAGTACTTC. Its protein is CASSMSGAVYEQYF.